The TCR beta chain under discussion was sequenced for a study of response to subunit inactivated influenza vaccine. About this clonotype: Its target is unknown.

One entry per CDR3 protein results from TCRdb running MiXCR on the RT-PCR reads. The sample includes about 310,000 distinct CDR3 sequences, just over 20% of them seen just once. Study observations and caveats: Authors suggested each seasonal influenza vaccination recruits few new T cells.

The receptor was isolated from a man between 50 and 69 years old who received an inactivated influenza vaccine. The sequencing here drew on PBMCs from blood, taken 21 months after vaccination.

The CDR3 nucleotides are TGTGCCAGCAGCCAGGCTCCGCCGGGAAAACTGTTTTTT. Encoded protein: CASSQAPPGKLFF. This chain joins TRBV14 and TRBJ1-4, with D unclear. The CDR3 length is 13 residues. V was clipped by 3 bases and J by 10 bases, with 12 bases between them. Germline CDR1 and CDR2: SGHDN and FVKESK. The variable domain in full, with the rest retrieved from reference TRBV14 and TRBJ1-4, is EAGVTQFPSHSVIEKGQTVTLRCDPISGHDNLYWYRRVMGKEIKFLLHFVKESKQDESGMPNNRFLAERTGGTYSTLKVQPAELEDSGVYFCASSQAPPGKLFFGSGTQLSVL.